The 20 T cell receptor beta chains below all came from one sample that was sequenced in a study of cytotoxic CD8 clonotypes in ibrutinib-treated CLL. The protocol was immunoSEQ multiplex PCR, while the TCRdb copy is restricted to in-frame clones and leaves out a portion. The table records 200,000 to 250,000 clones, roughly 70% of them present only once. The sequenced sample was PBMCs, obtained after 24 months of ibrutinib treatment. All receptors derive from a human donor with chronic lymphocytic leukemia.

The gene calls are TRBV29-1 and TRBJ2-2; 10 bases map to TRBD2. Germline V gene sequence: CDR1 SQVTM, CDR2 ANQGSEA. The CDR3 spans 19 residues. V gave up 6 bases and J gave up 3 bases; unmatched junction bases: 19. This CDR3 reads CSVARGVAGGVEYTGELFF. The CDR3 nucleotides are TGCAGCGTCGCCCGGGGGGTAGCGGGAGGAGTTGAGTACACCGGGGAGCTGTTTTTT.

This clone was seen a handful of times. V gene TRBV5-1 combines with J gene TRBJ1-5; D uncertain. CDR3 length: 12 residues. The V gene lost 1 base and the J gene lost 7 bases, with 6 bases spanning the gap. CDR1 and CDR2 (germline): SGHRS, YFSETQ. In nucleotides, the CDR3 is TGCGCCAGCAGCTTGAATGGCCAGCCCCAGCATTTT. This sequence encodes CASSLNGQPQHF.

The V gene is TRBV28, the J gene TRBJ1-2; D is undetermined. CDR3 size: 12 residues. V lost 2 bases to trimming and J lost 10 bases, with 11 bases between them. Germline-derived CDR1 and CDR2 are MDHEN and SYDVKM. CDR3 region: CASSLIGGSYTF. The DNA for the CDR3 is TGTGCCAGCAGTTTAATAGGCGGTTCCTACACCTTC.

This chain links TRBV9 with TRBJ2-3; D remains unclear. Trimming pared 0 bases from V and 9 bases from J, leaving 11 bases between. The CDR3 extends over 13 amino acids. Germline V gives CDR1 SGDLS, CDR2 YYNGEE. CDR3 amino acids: CASSVADDGTQYF. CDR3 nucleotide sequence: TGTGCCAGCAGCGTAGCGGATGACGGGACGCAGTATTTT.

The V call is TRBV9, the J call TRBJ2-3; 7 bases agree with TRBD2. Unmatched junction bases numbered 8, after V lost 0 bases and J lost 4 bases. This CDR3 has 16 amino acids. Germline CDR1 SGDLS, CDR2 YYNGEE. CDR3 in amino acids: CASSVAGEGLPDTQYF. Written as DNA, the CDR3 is TGTGCCAGCAGCGTAGCTGGGGAGGGACTACCAGATACGCAGTATTTT. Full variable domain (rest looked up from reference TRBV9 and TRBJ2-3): DSGVTQTPKHLITATGQRVTLRCSPRSGDLSVYWYQQSLDQGLQFLIQYYNGEERAKGNILERFSAQQFPDLHSELNLSSLELGDSALYFCASSVAGEGLPDTQYFGPGTRLTVL.

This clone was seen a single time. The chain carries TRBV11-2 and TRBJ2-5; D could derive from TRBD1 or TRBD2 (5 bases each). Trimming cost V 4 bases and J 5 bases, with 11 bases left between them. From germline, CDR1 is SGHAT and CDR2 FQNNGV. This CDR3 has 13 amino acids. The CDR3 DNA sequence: TGTGCCAGCAGCTATGGGGCGGGCGAGACCCAGTACTTC. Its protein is CASSYGAGETQYF.

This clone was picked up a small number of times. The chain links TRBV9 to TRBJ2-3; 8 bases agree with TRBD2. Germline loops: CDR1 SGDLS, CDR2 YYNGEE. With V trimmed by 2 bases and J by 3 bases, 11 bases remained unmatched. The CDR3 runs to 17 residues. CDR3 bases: TGTGCCAGCAGCGTCGCTCCTCCGGGACTAGGTACAGATACGCAGTATTTT. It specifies CASSVAPPGLGTDTQYF.

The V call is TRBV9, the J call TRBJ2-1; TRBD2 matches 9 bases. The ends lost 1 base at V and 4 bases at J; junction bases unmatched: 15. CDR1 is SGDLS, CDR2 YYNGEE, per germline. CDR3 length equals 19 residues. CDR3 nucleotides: TGTGCCAGCAGCGTACCCGCGGGAGGGCCCTCGTTGGGTTACAATGAGCAGTTCTTC. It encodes CASSVPAGGPSLGYNEQFF.

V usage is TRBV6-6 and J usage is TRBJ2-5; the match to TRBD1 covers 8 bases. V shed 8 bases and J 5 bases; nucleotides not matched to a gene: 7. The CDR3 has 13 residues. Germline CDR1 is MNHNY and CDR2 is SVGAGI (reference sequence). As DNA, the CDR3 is TGTGCCAGCCGTGACAGGGGTATGGAGACCCAGTACTTC. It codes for CASRDRGMETQYF.

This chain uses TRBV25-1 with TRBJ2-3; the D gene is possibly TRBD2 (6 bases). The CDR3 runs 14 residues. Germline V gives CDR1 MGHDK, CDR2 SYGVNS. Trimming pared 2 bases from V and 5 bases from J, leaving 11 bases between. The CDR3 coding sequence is TGTGCCAGCAGTGAACTCAATAGCGGAGATACGCAGTATTTT. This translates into CASSELNSGDTQYF.

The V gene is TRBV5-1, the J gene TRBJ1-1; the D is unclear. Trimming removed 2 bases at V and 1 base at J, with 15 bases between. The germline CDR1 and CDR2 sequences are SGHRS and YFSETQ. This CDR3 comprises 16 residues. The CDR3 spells CASSFVSASKNTEAFF. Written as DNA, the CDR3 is TGCGCCAGCAGCTTCGTGTCGGCGTCTAAGAACACTGAAGCTTTCTTT.

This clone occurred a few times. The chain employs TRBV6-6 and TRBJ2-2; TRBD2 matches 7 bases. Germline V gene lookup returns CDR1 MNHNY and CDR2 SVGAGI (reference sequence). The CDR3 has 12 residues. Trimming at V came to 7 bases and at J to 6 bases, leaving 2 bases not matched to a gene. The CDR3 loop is CASKREAGELFF. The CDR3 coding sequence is TGTGCCAGCAAACGGGAGGCCGGGGAGCTGTTTTTT.

CDR3 sequence (DNA): TGTGCCAGCAGCGTAGGGGCAGGACAAGAGACCCAGTACTTC. Its protein is CASSVGAGQETQYF. J is TRBJ2-5 and V is TRBV9; no reliable D call. The ends were cut back, 0 bases at V and 2 bases at J, with 8 bases in the middle. CDR1 and CDR2 (germline): SGDLS, YYNGEE. This CDR3 is 14 amino acids long.

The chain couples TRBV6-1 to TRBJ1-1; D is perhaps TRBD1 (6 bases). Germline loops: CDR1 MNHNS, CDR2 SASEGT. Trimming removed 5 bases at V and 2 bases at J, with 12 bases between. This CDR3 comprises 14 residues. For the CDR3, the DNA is TGTGCCAGCAGTCCCAGACAGGACAACACTGAAGCTTTCTTT. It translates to CASSPRQDNTEAFF.

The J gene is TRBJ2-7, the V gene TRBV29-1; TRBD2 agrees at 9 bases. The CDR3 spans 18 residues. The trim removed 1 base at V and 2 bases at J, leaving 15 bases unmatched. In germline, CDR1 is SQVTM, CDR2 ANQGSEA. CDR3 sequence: CSVEVRGTRASGAYEQYF. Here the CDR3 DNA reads TGCAGCGTTGAAGTGAGGGGAACAAGGGCTAGCGGGGCCTACGAGCAGTACTTC.

The CDR3 DNA sequence: TGTGCCAGCAGCCAGACTAGCGGACGTGATCCAGAGACCCAGTACTTC. Its translation is CASSQTSGRDPETQYF. The chain couples TRBV9 to TRBJ2-5; 9 positions match TRBD2. The CDR3 is 16 residues long. J lost 4 bases, V lost 4 bases, and 11 bases had no gene match. Germline CDR1 SGDLS, CDR2 YYNGEE.

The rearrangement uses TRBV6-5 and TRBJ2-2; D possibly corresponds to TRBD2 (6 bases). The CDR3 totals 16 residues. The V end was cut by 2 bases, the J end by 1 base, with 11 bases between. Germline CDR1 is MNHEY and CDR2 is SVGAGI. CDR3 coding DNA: TGTGCCAGCAGTTACGTAGGGACTTGGAACACCGGGGAGCTGTTTTTT. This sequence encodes CASSYVGTWNTGELFF.

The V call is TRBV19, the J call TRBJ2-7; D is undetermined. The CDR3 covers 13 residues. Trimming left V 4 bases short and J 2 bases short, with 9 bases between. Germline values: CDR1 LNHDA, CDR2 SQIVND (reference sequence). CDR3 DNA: TGTGCCAGTAGTACCCTGGACGCCTACGAGCAGTACTTC. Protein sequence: CASSTLDAYEQYF. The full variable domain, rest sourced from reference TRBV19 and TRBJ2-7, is DGGITQSPKYLFRKEGQNVTLSCEQNLNHDAMYWYRQDPGQGLRLIYYSQIVNDFQKGDIAEGYSVSREKKESFPLTVTSAQKNPTAFYLCASSTLDAYEQYFGPGTRLTVT.

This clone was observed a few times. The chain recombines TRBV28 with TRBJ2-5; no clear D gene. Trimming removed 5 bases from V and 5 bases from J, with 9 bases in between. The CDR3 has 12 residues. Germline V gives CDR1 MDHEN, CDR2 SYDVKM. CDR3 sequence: CASSVQLETQYF. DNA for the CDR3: TGTGCCAGCAGTGTCCAACTGGAGACCCAGTACTTC.

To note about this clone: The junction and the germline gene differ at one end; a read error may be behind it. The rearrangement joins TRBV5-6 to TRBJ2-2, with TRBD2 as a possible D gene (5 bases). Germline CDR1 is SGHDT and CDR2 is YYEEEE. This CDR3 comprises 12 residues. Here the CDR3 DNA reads TGTGCCAGCACCCTAAACGACGGGAAGCTGTTTTTT. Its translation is CASTLNDGKLFF.